This entry lists 19 T cell receptor beta chains sequenced from one sample in a study of early T cells in non-severe SARS-CoV-2 infection. TCRdb recomputed calls from the 5' RACE reads with MiXCR, one row per CDR3 protein. The sample yields 60,000 or so distinct CDR3 sequences, approximately 12% seen once. Sequenced material: whole blood. These TCRs come from an adult who was a healthcare worker with PCR-confirmed SARS-CoV-2 infection or an uninfected control (not recorded which).

The chain uses TRBV7-2 and TRBJ1-1; 7 bases align to TRBD1. V gave up 6 bases and J gave up 5 bases; unmatched junction bases: 15. The CDR3 length is 16 residues. Germline V lookup: CDR1 SGHTA, CDR2 FQGNSA. CDR3 bases: TGTGCCAGCAGACCAGGGGGGTCCCCGCGAGGGACTGAAGCTTTCTTT. Amino acid sequence: CASRPGGSPRGTEAFF.

This clonotype appeared many times. The rearrangement joins TRBV10-1 to TRBJ2-5, with D hard to call. In germline, CDR1 is WNHNN, CDR2 SYGVQD (reference sequence). CDR3 size: 16 residues. V was clipped by 4 bases and J by 3 bases, with 18 bases between them. CDR3 amino acids: CASSVGSLTSEETQYF. CDR3 coding DNA: TGCGCCAGCAGTGTAGGCTCATTAACGAGTGAAGAGACCCAGTACTTC.

The J gene is TRBJ1-4, the V gene TRBV10-3; D is unclear. Germline V gene lookup returns CDR1 ENHRY and CDR2 SYGVKD. The V end lost 9 bases, the J end lost 3 bases, and 11 bases lay between the germline ends. The CDR3 covers 13 residues. CDR3 amino acids: CAISRDPNEKLFF. Written as DNA, the CDR3 is TGTGCCATTAGCCGGGATCCTAATGAAAAACTGTTTTTT.

This clonotype was detected only a few times. The CDR3 DNA follows: TGTGCCAGCAGCTCCGCCCGACAGGGGCCCCCATACGAGCAGTACTTC. It codes for CASSSARQGPPYEQYF. The chain has TRBV5-6 and TRBJ2-7, with TRBD1 identical over 8 bases. CDR1 and CDR2 (germline): SGHDT, YYEEEE. The CDR3 sequence is 16 residues long. V trimming: 3 bases; J trimming: 4 bases; junction bases outside the gene matches: 12.

This clonotype was recorded only once. The chain combines TRBV28 with TRBJ1-1; a possible D gene is TRBD1 (6 bases). The CDR3 loop spans 16 amino acids. The V end lost 2 bases, the J end lost 5 bases, and 18 bases lay between the germline ends. The germline gives CDR1 MDHEN, CDR2 SYDVKM. CDR3 DNA sequence: TGTGCCAGCAGTTTAGGGGGGGCCAGGGTCGATACTGAAGCTTTCTTT. Its protein product is CASSLGGARVDTEAFF.

In this sample, this clonotype turned up many times. J is TRBJ2-1 and V is TRBV7-2; no clear D. The CDR3 covers 11 residues. The ends were cut back, 5 bases at V and 9 bases at J, with 8 bases in the middle. Germline CDR1 reads SGHTA; CDR2 reads FQGNSA. CDR3 nucleotide sequence: TGTGCCAGCAGCCTTCTTAGTGAGCAGTTCTTC. Translated, it gives CASSLLSEQFF. Looking up the rest from reference TRBV7-2 and TRBJ2-1 gives the full variable domain: GAGVSQSPSNKVTEKGKDVELRCDPISGHTALYWYRQSLGQGLEFLIYFQGNSAPDKSGLPSDRFSAERTGGSVSTLTIQRTQQEDSAVYLCASSLLSEQFFGPGTRLTVL.

The rearrangement uses TRBV11-2 and TRBJ2-1, with D maybe TRBD1 (5 bases). This CDR3 spans 17 amino acids. The ends were cut back, 1 base at V and 2 bases at J, with 15 bases in the middle. Germline-derived CDR1 and CDR2 are SGHAT and FQNNGV. DNA for the CDR3: TGTGCCAGCAGCTTAGGCGTGGGGCGAAGCACCTACAATGAGCAGTTCTTC. Its protein product is CASSLGVGRSTYNEQFF.

At least ten counts were recorded for this clonotype. The genes are TRBV28 and TRBJ1-1; D is unclear. Germline loops: CDR1 MDHEN, CDR2 SYDVKM. V was pared by 6 bases and J by 3 bases, with 8 bases between. This CDR3 contains 12 residues. The CDR3: CASSKRYTEAFF. The CDR3, as DNA: TGTGCCAGCAGCAAAAGGTACACTGAAGCTTTCTTT.

J is TRBJ2-3 and V is TRBV11-2; the D is unclear. The CDR3 contains 13 residues. Germline CDR1 reads SGHAT; CDR2 reads FQNNGV. The V end was cut by 2 bases, the J end by 8 bases, with 11 bases between. Written as DNA, the CDR3 is TGTGCCAGCAGCTTATATTACTTCGGTACGCAGTATTTT. It yields the protein CASSLYYFGTQYF.

In this sample, this clonotype turned up many times. The rearrangement uses TRBV5-1 and TRBJ2-1; weak D call: TRBD2 (6 bases). This CDR3 has 15 amino acids. Germline CDR1 is SGHRS and CDR2 is YFSETQ. Trimming cost V 3 bases and J 5 bases, with 15 bases left between them. The DNA for the CDR3 is TGCGCCAGCAGCTGGACTACAACCAGAGACAATGAGCAGTTCTTC. Translated, it gives CASSWTTTRDNEQFF.

In its sample, this clonotype was seen many times. The chain uses TRBV20-1 and TRBJ2-1; 7 bases line up with TRBD2. J lost 5 bases, V lost 1 base, and 8 bases had no gene match. This CDR3 has 15 residues. Germline V gene lookup returns CDR1 DFQATT and CDR2 SNEGSKA (reference sequence). As DNA, the CDR3 is TGCAGTGCTAGAGTTTTCAAGGGGACTAACAATGAGCAGTTCTTC. It encodes CSARVFKGTNNEQFF.

V is TRBV3-1 and J is TRBJ2-2, with 9 bases matching TRBD1. The CDR3 loop spans 16 amino acids. Germline V lookup: CDR1 LGHDT, CDR2 YNNKEL (reference sequence). V dropped 4 bases and J dropped 0; count of bases not matched to a gene: 3. The CDR3 region has the DNA TGTGCCAGCAGCCGTCGACAGGGGGCGAACACCGGGGAGCTGTTTTTT. Encoded protein: CASSRRQGANTGELFF.

This chain connects TRBV5-6 to TRBJ2-2; tentative D call: TRBD1 (5 bases). Germline V CDR1 and CDR2: SGHDT, YYEEEE. Trimming cost V 9 bases and J 1 base, with 16 bases left between them. This CDR3 has 15 residues. This CDR3 reads CATSETEQNTGELFF. The CDR3 region has the DNA TGTGCCACCTCCGAGACAGAACAGAACACCGGGGAGCTGTTTTTT.

This clonotype was observed at least ten times. The CDR3 sequence is CSAPLGTGYRNEQFF. The CDR3 DNA reads TGCAGCGCCCCTCTCGGGACAGGGTATCGCAATGAGCAGTTCTTC. The gene calls are TRBV29-1 and TRBJ2-1; TRBD1 agrees at 9 bases. Germline V gives CDR1 SQVTM, CDR2 ANQGSEA. CDR3 size: 15 residues. V lost 7 bases, J lost 6 bases, and 13 bases stayed unmatched.

V and J are TRBV3-1 and TRBJ1-3; D is possibly TRBD1 (6 bases). Germline loops: CDR1 LGHDT, CDR2 YNNKEL (reference sequence). The CDR3 has 13 amino acids. Trimming removed 3 bases at V and 4 bases at J, with 7 bases between. CDR3 loop: CASSQQGGNTIYF. The CDR3 bases are TGTGCCAGCAGCCAGCAGGGGGGAAACACCATATATTTT.

This clonotype came up many times. This sequence joins TRBV12-3 or TRBV12-4 and TRBJ2-7; D may be TRBD1 (5 bases). V was clipped by 2 bases and J by 6 bases, with 14 bases between them. The CDR3 loop spans 14 amino acids. The DNA for the CDR3 is TGTGCCAGCAGTTTACTAACAGGAACCACCGAGCAGTACTTC. Translation: CASSLLTGTTEQYF.

This clonotype occurred many times. The chain recombines TRBV30 with TRBJ2-4; TRBD1 is a possible D gene (6 bases). V was shortened by 2 bases and J by 0 bases, with 20 bases between the two germline ends. The CDR3 covers 18 residues. Per germline, CDR1 GTSNPN and CDR2 SVGIG (reference sequence). CDR3 nucleotides: TGTGCCTGGAGTCCACAGGCACAGGGTTATCTAGCCAAAAACATTCAGTACTTC. As protein: CAWSPQAQGYLAKNIQYF.

In its sample, this clonotype was seen many times. The genes are TRBV20-1 and TRBJ2-5, with D unclear. CDR1 DFQATT and CDR2 SNEGSKA come from the germline V gene (reference sequence). V lost 1 base and J lost 2, with 11 bases in between. The CDR3 runs to 14 residues. The CDR3 loop reads CSARAFRQQETQYF. The CDR3, as DNA: TGCAGTGCTAGAGCATTTCGGCAGCAAGAGACCCAGTACTTC.

This clonotype was counted between two and nine times. The chain has TRBV20-1 and TRBJ2-7; 15 bases agree with TRBD2. Germline V CDR1 and CDR2: DFQATT, SNEGSKA (reference sequence). The junction had 0 bases not matched to a gene; V was cut back by 3 bases and J by 3 bases. The CDR3 totals 14 residues. The CDR3 sequence is CSARGLAGGYEQYF. CDR3 coding DNA: TGCAGTGCTAGGGGACTAGCGGGAGGCTACGAGCAGTACTTC.